This TCR beta chain derives from a study of blood T cell repertoires in COVID-19. The length of the CDR3 is 14 residues. V was cut by 5 bases and J by 3 bases, with 13 bases left in between. Germline CDR1 MNHEY, CDR2 SVGAGI. Assay: immunoSEQ multiplex PCR; the TCRdb copy retains only in-frame clones and omits some. The table records about 200,000 clones, about 85% of them present only once. The clonotype was recovered from a woman between 25 and 40 years old who had recovered from COVID-19. The chain has TRBV6-5 and TRBJ1-1; the D gene is possibly TRBD1 (6 bases). Sequencing used PBMCs or T cells enriched from blood (not recorded which). The CDR3 DNA reads TGTGCCAGCAGTCACCAGGGGTTAGACACTGAAGCTTTCTTT. Its translation: CASSHQGLDTEAFF.